This T cell receptor (beta chain) was retrieved from a study of CD8+ T cells in alopecia areata. The treatment: oral pan-JAK inhibitor, 5-10 mg twice daily. As part of sample collection, lesional scalp punch biopsies and peripheral blood were taken from alopecia areata patients. RNA was extracted and reverse transcribed into cDNA as the sequencing template. Method: immunoSEQ multiplex PCR; TCRdb's copy keeps in-frame clones and lacks some. The sample contains about 280,000 clones, 55% to 75% of which appear only once. As for this clone: Its antigen remains unidentified.

Regarding the study as a whole: Both scalp clonality and the expanded CD8+ clones among the top 100 showed a significant decrease with tofacitinib.

This TCR was recovered from a human donor with alopecia areata. This specimen consisted of CD4+ T cells sorted from blood, obtained at week 24, from a patient treated with tofacitinib.

In DNA, the CDR3 is TGTGCCAGCAGCTTGGCCCTGACAGGGTCTGGGGCCAACGTCCTGACTTTC. This encodes CASSLALTGSGANVLTF. The genes are TRBV5-5 and TRBJ2-6; 7 nucleotides align to TRBD1. This CDR3 is 17 amino acids long. Unmatched junction bases numbered 4, after V lost 0 bases and J lost 1 base. CDR1 and CDR2 from the germline V gene are SGHKS and YYEKEE (reference sequence).